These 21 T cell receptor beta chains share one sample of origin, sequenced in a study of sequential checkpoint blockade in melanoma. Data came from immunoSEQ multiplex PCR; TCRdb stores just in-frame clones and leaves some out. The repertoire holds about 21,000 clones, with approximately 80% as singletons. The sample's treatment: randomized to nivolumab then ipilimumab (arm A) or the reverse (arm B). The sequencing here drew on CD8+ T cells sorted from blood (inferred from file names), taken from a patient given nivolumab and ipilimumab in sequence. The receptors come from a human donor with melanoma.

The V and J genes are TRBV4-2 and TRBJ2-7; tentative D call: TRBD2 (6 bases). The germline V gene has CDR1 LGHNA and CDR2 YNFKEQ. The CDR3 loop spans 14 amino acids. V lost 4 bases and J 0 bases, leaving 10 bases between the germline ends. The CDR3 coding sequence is TGTGCCAGCAGCCCCCGGGACTTCTCCTACGAGCAGTACTTC. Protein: CASSPRDFSYEQYF.

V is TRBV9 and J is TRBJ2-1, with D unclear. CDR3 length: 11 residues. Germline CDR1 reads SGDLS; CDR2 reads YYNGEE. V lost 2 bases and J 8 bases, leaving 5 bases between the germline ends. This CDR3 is CASSVSYEQFF. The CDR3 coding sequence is TGTGCCAGCAGCGTCTCGTATGAGCAGTTCTTC. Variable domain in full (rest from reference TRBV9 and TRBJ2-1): DSGVTQTPKHLITATGQRVTLRCSPRSGDLSVYWYQQSLDQGLQFLIQYYNGEERAKGNILERFSAQQFPDLHSELNLSSLELGDSALYFCASSVSYEQFFGPGTRLTVL.

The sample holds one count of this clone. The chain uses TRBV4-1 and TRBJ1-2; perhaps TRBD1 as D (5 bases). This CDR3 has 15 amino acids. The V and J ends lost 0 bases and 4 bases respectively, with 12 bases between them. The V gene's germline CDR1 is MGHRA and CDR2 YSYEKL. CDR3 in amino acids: CASSQERSGGYGYTF. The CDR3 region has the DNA TGCGCCAGCAGCCAAGAACGGTCGGGGGGCTATGGCTACACCTTC.

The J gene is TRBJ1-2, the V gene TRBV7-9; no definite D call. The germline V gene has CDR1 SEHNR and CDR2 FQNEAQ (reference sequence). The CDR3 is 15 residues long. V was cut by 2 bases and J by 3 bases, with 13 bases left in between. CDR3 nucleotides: TGTGCCAGCAGCTTAAGTGCCAGGCTGGACTATGGCTACACCTTC. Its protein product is CASSLSARLDYGYTF. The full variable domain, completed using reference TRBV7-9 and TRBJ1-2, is DTGVSQNPRHKITKRGQNVTFRCDPISEHNRLYWYRQTLGQGPEFLTYFQNEAQLEKSRLLSDRFSAERPKGSFSTLEIQRTEQGDSAMYLCASSLSARLDYGYTFGSGTRLTVV.

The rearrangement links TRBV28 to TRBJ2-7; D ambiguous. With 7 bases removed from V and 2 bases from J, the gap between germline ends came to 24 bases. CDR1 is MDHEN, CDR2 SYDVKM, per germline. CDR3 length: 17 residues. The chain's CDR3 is CASTDEGGSSLPYEQYF. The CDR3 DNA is TGTGCCAGCACTGATGAAGGCGGATCCTCGCTTCCCTACGAGCAGTACTTC.

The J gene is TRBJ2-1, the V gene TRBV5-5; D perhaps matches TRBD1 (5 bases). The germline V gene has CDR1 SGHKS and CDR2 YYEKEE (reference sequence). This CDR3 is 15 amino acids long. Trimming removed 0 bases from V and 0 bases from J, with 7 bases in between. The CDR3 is CASSLARVSYNEQFF. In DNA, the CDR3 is TGTGCCAGCAGCTTGGCCAGGGTCTCCTACAATGAGCAGTTCTTC.

The CDR3 region has the DNA TGTGCCCTCGTGAGGGAGAGCGGGGAGCTGTTTTTT. Protein sequence: CALVRESGELFF. The chain couples TRBV19 to TRBJ2-2, with D possibly matching TRBD2 (5 bases). This CDR3 is built from 12 residues. From germline, CDR1 is LNHDA and CDR2 SQIVND (reference sequence). The ends were cut back, 11 bases at V and 7 bases at J, with 14 bases in the middle. Looking up the rest from reference TRBV19 and TRBJ2-2 gives the full variable domain: DGGITQSPKYLFRKEGQNVTLSCEQNLNHDAMYWYRQDPGQGLRLIYYSQIVNDFQKGDIAEGYSVSREKKESFPLTVTSAQKNPTAFYLCALVRESGELFFGEGSRLTVL.

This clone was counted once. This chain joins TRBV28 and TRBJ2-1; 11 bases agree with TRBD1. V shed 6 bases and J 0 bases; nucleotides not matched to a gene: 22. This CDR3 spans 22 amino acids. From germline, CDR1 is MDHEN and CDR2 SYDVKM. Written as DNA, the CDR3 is TGTGCCAGCAGCCACGGGGACAGGGGGATGGTGGTCCGAATTAGCTCCTACAATGAGCAGTTCTTC. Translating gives CASSHGDRGMVVRISSYNEQFF.

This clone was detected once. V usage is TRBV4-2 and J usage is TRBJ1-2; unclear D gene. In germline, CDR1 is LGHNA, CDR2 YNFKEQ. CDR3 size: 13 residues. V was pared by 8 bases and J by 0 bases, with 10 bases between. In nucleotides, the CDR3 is TGTGCCAGCGAAGGAGATACTAACTATGGCTACACCTTC. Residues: CASEGDTNYGYTF.

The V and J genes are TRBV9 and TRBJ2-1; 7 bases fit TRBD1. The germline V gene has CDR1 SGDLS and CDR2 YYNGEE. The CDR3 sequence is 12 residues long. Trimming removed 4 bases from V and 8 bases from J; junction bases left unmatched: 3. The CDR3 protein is CASSPGQDEQFF. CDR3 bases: TGTGCCAGCAGCCCCGGACAGGATGAGCAGTTCTTC.

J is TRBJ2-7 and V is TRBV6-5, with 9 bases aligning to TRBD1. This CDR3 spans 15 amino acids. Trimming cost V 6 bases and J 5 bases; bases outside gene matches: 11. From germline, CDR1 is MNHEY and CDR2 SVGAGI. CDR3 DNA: TGTGCCAGCAGACCTCCGGGACAGGGTATCGACGAGCAGTACTTC. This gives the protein CASRPPGQGIDEQYF.

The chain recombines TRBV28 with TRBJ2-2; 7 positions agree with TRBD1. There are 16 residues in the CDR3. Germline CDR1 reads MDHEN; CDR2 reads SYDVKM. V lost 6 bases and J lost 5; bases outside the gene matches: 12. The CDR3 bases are TGTGCCAGCAGCTTCACAGGGGTAATGATTACCGGGGAGCTGTTTTTT. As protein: CASSFTGVMITGELFF.

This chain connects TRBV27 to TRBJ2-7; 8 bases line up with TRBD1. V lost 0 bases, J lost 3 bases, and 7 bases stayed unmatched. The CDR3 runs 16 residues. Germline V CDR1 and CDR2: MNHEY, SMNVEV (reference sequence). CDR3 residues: CASSLSSGTGVYEQYF. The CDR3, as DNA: TGTGCCAGCAGTTTATCCTCCGGGACAGGAGTCTACGAGCAGTACTTC.

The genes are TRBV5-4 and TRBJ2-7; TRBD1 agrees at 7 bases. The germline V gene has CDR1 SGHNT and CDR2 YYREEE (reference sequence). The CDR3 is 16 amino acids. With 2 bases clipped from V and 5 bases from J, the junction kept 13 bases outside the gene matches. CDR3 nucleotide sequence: TGTGCCAGCAGCTTTCCTGAGACAGGGTCTTTGGACGAGCAGTACTTC. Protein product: CASSFPETGSLDEQYF.

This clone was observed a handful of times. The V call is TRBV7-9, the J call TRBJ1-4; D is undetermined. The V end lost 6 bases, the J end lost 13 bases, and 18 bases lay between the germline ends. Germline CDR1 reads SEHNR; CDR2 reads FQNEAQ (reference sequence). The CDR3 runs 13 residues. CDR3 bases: TGTGCCAGCAGTTCCCAGGCCATCAGTGGACTGTTTTTT. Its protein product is CASSSQAISGLFF. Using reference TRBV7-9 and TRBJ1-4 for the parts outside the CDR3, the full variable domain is DTGVSQNPRHKITKRGQNVTFRCDPISEHNRLYWYRQTLGQGPEFLTYFQNEAQLEKSRLLSDRFSAERPKGSFSTLEIQRTEQGDSAMYLCASSSQAISGLFFGSGTQLSVL.

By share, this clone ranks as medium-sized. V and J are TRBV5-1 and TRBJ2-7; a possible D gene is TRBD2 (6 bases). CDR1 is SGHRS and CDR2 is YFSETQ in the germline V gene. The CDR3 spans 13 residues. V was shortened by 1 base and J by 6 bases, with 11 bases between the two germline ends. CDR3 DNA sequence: TGCGCCAGCAGCTTGTTGAACGGGGGCGAGCAGTACTTC. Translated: CASSLLNGGEQYF.

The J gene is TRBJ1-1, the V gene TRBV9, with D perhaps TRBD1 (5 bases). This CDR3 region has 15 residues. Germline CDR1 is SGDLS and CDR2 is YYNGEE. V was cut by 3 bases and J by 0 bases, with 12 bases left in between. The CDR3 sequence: CASSALRQLNTEAFF. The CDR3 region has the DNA TGTGCCAGCAGCGCCCTGCGACAGTTGAACACTGAAGCTTTCTTT. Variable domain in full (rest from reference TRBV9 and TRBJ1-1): DSGVTQTPKHLITATGQRVTLRCSPRSGDLSVYWYQQSLDQGLQFLIQYYNGEERAKGNILERFSAQQFPDLHSELNLSSLELGDSALYFCASSALRQLNTEAFFGQGTRLTVV.

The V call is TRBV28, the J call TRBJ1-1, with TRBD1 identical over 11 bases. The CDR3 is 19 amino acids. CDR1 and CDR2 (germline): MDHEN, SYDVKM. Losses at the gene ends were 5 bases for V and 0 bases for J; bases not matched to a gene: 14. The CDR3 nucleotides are TGTGCCAGCAGTCCCGGGTGGGGGACAGGGGGTCCAGTGAACACTGAAGCTTTCTTT. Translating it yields CASSPGWGTGGPVNTEAFF.

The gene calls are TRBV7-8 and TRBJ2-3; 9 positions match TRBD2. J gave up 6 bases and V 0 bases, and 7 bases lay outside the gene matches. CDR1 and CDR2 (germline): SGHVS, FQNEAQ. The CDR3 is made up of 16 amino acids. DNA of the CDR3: TGTGCCAGCAGCTTAGCAACCCTAGCGGGATTCGATACGCAGTATTTT. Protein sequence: CASSLATLAGFDTQYF.

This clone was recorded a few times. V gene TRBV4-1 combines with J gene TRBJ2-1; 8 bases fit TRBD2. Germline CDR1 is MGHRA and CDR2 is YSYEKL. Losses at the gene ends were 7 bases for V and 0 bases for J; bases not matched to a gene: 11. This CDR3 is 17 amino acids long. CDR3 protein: CASTPRVGTSSYNEQFF. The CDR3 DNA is TGCGCCAGCACCCCGCGGGTAGGGACTAGCTCCTACAATGAGCAGTTCTTC.

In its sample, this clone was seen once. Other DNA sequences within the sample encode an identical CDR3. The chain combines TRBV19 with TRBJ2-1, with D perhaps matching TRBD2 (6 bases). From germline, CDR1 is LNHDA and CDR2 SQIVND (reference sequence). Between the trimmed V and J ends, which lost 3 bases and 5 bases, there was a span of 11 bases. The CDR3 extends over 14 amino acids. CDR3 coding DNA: TGTGCCAGTAGTATGGTCCCGGGGGACAATGAGCAGTTCTTC. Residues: CASSMVPGDNEQFF.